Shown below are 10 T cell receptor beta chains from a single sample sequenced in a study of T cells in Graves' hyperthyroidism and ophthalmopathy. The CDR3 regions of TCR beta were amplified from RNA transcripts. Using the HTBI primer set, a first-round RT-PCR was run on the TCR CDR3. TCRdb reprocessed the multiplex PCR reads with MiXCR, giving one entry per CDR3 protein. Of hundreds of thousands of distinct CDR3 sequences listed, less than 30% are singletons. The sample was blood. The receptor source for this set is a man in his forties or fifties with Graves' hyperthyroidism that later progressed to Graves' ophthalmopathy.

The chain is built from TRBV14 and TRBJ2-7; D might be TRBD1 (5 bases). Germline V CDR1 and CDR2: SGHDN, FVKESK. CDR3 length equals 16 residues. V was pared by 0 bases and J by 2 bases, with 14 bases between. In DNA form, the CDR3 reads TGTGCCAGCAGCCAAGATTGGGCAGGGAACCCCTACGAGCAGTACTTC. Translated: CASSQDWAGNPYEQYF. The entire variable domain, with the rest obtained from reference TRBV14 and TRBJ2-7, is as follows: EAGVTQFPSHSVIEKGQTVTLRCDPISGHDNLYWYRRVMGKEIKFLLHFVKESKQDESGMPNNRFLAERTGGTYSTLKVQPAELEDSGVYFCASSQDWAGNPYEQYFGPGTRLTVT.

CDR3 loop: CASSQRGAGEQYF. Here the CDR3 DNA reads TGTGCCAGCAGCCAGAGGGGGGCAGGGGAGCAGTACTTC. The V and J genes are TRBV6-1 and TRBJ2-7, with D perhaps given as TRBD1 or TRBD2 (6 bases each). Germline V CDR1 and CDR2: MNHNS, SASEGT. This CDR3 has 13 residues. The V gene lost 6 bases and the J gene lost 7 bases, with 16 bases spanning the gap.

This chain uses TRBV6-2 or TRBV6-3 with TRBJ1-2, with TRBD1 as a possible D gene (6 bases). The CDR3 length is 19 residues. In germline, CDR1 is MNHEY, CDR2 SVGEGT. Trimming pared 6 bases from V and 5 bases from J, leaving 31 bases between. For the CDR3, the DNA is TGTGCCAGCAGCCCAGTCCGGGACACTGGAGAAGTCGGCGGGTATGGCTACACCTTC. Its translation: CASSPVRDTGEVGGYGYTF.

The sample holds many counts of this clonotype. J is TRBJ1-2 and V is TRBV11-2; a possible D gene is TRBD1 (5 bases). This CDR3 is 14 amino acids long. Between the trimmed V and J ends, which lost 6 bases and 6 bases, there was a span of 17 bases. Germline V gene sequence: CDR1 SGHAT, CDR2 FQNNGV. Here the CDR3 reads CASSSLGVSNGYTF. The CDR3, as DNA: TGTGCCAGCAGTTCTCTGGGGGTGTCAAATGGCTACACCTTC.

V usage is TRBV6-1 and J usage is TRBJ1-1, with D possibly being TRBD1 (5 bases). The germline gives CDR1 MNHNS, CDR2 SASEGT. CDR3 length equals 14 residues. V was pared by 6 bases and J by 3 bases, with 14 bases between. In nucleotides, the CDR3 is TGTGCCAGCAGAAGAGGGGCTGGGTACACTGAAGCTTTCTTT. Its translation: CASRRGAGYTEAFF.

In this sample, this clonotype turned up many times. CDR3 in DNA: TGTGCCAGCAGCTACGACAGGGGGGTCACTGAAGCTTTCTTT. Translation: CASSYDRGVTEAFF. The chain uses TRBV7-8 and TRBJ1-1; 9 bases line up with TRBD1. Germline CDR1 and CDR2: SGHVS and FQNEAQ. The CDR3 has 14 amino acids. The V and J ends lost 4 bases and 4 bases, in that order; junction bases with no gene match: 4. The full variable domain, in which reference TRBV7-8 and TRBJ1-1 provide the parts outside the CDR3, is GAGVSQSPRYKVAKRGQDVALRCDPISGHVSLFWYQQALGQGPEFLTYFQNEAQLDKSGLPSDRFFAERPEGSVSTLKIQRTQQEDSAVYLCASSYDRGVTEAFFGQGTRLTVV.

This clonotype showed up just a few times. This chain joins TRBV28 and TRBJ1-5; D ambiguous. V lost 4 bases and J lost 0, with 7 bases in between. CDR1 and CDR2 (germline): MDHEN, SYDVKM. The CDR3 sequence is 14 residues long. CDR3 region: CASSSIYSNQPQHF. As DNA, the CDR3 is TGTGCCAGCAGTTCCATCTATAGCAATCAGCCCCAGCATTTT.

J is TRBJ2-7 and V is TRBV18; D is uncertain. From germline, CDR1 is KGHSH and CDR2 LQKENI. The CDR3 is 13 residues long. V shed 6 bases and J shed 4 bases, with 13 bases lying between them. The CDR3 loop is CASSSRETYEQYF. CDR3 DNA: TGTGCCAGCTCGAGCAGAGAGACGTACGAGCAGTACTTC.

This clonotype has a count of ten or more. This rearrangement joins TRBV3-1 to TRBJ1-1; a possible D gene is TRBD1 (5 bases). CDR3 size: 16 residues. From germline, CDR1 is LGHDT and CDR2 YNNKEL (reference sequence). Trimming stripped 4 bases from V and 3 bases from J, with 18 bases between. The CDR3 nucleotides are TGTGCCAGCAGCCGGGGGACCCCCCGAGAGGACACTGAAGCTTTCTTT. Amino acids: CASSRGTPREDTEAFF.

This clonotype was detected ten times or more. The CDR3 bases are TGCGCCAGCAGCCGGGCAGGGCCCACAGATACGCAGTATTTT. Translation gives CASSRAGPTDTQYF. This chain connects TRBV4-1 to TRBJ2-3; D may be TRBD1 (5 bases). From germline, CDR1 is MGHRA and CDR2 YSYEKL. V was shortened by 4 bases and J by 2 bases, with 10 bases between the two germline ends. The CDR3 covers 14 residues.